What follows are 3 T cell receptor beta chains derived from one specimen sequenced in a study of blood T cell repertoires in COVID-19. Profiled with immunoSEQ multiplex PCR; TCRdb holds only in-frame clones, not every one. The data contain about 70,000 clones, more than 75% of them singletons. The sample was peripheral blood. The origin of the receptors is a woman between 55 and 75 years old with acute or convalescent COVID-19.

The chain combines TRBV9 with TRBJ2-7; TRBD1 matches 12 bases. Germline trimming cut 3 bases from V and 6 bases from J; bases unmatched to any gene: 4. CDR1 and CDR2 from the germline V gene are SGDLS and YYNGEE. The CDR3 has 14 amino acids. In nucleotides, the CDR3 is TGTGCCAGCAGCGCCGGGACAGGGGGCTTCGAGCAGTACTTC. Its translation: CASSAGTGGFEQYF.

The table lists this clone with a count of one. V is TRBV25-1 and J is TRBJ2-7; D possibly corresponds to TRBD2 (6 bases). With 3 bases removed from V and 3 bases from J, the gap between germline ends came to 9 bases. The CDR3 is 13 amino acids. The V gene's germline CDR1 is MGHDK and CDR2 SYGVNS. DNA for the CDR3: TGTGCCAGCAGTGAGGGACTTTACTACGAGCAGTACTTC. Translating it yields CASSEGLYYEQYF.

The CDR3 DNA is TGTGCCAGCAGACCGCCGGGGTTGACTGAAGCTTTCTTT. Its translation: CASRPPGLTEAFF. V usage is TRBV7-8 and J usage is TRBJ1-1; unclear D gene. The CDR3 is made up of 13 amino acids. The V end was cut by 6 bases, the J end by 5 bases, with 13 bases between. Germline CDR1 SGHVS, CDR2 FQNEAQ.